The present entry profiles one TCR beta chain with its context. Its specificity is unknown. Some clones are missing from TCRdb's copy, which holds only in-frame ones; the method was immunoSEQ multiplex PCR. The data show some 9,600 clones, roughly 87% seen once. The sample originates from a study of T cell clonotyping in hematopoietic cell transplantation. Study conclusions and caveats: Recipient TCR diversity dropped after transplant; expanded clonotypes rose from day 30 to 180.

Trimming removed 6 bases at V and 5 bases at J, with 13 bases between. CDR1 and CDR2 from the germline V gene are MDHEN and SYDVKM. The CDR3 has 14 residues. Time point: recipient sample about 28 days before transplant, after cytoreduction. Samples: about 28 days before transplant, then days 30, 100 and 180 after. This sample comprised peripheral blood mononuclear cells, obtained before stem cell transplant. The genes are TRBV28 and TRBJ1-4; D might be TRBD1 (6 bases). The sequence came from a woman aged 50 to 65 with chronic myeloid leukemia. Some clones in this sample may be carry-over from other donors' samples. CDR3 in DNA: TGTGCCAGCAGCCTTACAGGGCGCAATGAAAAACTGTTTTTT. This sequence encodes CASSLTGRNEKLFF.